This T cell receptor beta chain is from a study of blood T cell repertoires in COVID-19. CDR1 is MNHEY, CDR2 SVGAGI, per germline. The CDR3 contains 14 residues. V dropped 5 bases and J dropped 4; count of bases not matched to a gene: 4. The table came from immunoSEQ multiplex PCR; TCRdb's copy has only in-frame clones and leaves some out. This table has about 160,000 clones, roughly 90% appearing once. The source is a man aged 30-40 years with COVID-19, enrolled during active disease. The sequenced sample was peripheral blood. J is TRBJ1-4 and V is TRBV6-5, with TRBD1 matching 7 bases. The CDR3 bases are TGTGCCAGCAGTCGGACAGGAATTAATGAAAAACTGTTTTTT. Its translation: CASSRTGINEKLFF.